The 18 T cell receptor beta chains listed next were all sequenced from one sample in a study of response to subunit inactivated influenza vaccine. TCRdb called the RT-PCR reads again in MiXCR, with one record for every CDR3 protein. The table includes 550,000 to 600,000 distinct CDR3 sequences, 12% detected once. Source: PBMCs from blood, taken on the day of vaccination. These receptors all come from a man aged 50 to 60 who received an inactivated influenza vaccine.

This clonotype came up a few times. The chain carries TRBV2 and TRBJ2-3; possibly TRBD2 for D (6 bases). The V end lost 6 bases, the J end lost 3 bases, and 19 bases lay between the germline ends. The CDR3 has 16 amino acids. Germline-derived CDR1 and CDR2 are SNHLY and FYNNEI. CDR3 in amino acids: CASRRDQAGHTDTQYF. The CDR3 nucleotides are TGTGCCAGCAGGAGAGATCAAGCGGGTCATACAGATACGCAGTATTTT.

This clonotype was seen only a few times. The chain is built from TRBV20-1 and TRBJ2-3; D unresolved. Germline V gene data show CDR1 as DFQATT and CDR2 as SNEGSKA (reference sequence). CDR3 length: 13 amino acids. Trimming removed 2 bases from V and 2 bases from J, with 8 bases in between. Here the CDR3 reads CSARLSFTDTQYF. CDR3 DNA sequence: TGCAGTGCTAGACTCTCCTTCACAGATACGCAGTATTTT.

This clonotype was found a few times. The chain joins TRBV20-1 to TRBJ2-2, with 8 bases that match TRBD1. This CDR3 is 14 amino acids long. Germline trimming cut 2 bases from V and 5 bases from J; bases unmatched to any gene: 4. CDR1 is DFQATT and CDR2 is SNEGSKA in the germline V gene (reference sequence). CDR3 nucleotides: TGCAGTGCTAGAACCAGGGGGCCAACCGGGGAGCTGTTTTTT. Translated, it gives CSARTRGPTGELFF.

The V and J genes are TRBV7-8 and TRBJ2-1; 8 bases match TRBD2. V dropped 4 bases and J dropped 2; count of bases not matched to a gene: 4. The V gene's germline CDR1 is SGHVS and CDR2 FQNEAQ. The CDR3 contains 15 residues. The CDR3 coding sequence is TGTGCCAGCAGCTCTCGTAGCGGGGCCTACAATGAGCAGTTCTTC. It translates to CASSSRSGAYNEQFF.

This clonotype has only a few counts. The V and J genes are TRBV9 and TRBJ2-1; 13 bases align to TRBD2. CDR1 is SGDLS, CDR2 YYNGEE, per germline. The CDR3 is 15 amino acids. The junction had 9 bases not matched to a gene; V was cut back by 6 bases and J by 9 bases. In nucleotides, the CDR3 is TGTGCCAGCACGGATACTAGCGGGGGGGCCGGTGAGCAGTTCTTC. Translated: CASTDTSGGAGEQFF.

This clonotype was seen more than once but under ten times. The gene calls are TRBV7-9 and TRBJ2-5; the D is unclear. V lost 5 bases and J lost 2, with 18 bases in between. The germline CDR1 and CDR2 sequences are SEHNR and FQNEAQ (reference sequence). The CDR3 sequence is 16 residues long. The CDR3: CASSTKLRAGQETQYF. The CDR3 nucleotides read TGTGCCAGCAGCACAAAGCTCCGGGCTGGGCAAGAGACCCAGTACTTC.

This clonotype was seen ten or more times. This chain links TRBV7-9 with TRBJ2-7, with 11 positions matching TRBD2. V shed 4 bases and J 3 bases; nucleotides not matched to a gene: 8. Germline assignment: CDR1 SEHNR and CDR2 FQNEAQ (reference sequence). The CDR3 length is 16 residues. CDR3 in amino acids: CASSSPTSGTNYEQYF. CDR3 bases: TGTGCCAGCAGCTCACCGACTAGCGGGACCAACTACGAGCAGTACTTC.

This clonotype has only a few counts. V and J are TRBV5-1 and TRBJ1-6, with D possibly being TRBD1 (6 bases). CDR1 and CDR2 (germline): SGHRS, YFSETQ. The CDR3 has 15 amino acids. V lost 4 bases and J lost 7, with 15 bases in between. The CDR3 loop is CASSTWGQSNSPLHF. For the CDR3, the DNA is TGCGCCAGCAGCACCTGGGGACAATCAAATTCACCCCTCCACTTT.

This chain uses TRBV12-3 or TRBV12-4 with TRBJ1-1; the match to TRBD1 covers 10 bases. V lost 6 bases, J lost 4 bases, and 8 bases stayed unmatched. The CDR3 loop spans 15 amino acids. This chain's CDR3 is CASSSYGDRGTEAFF. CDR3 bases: TGTGCCAGCAGCTCGTATGGGGACAGGGGCACTGAAGCTTTCTTT.

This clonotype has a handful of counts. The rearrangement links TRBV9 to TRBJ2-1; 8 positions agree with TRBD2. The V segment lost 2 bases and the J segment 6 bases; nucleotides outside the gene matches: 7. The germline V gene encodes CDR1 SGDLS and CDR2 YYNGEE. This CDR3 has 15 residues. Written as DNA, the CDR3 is TGTGCCAGCAGCGTTTCGGGAGGGGGGCCCAATGAGCAGTTCTTC. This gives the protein CASSVSGGGPNEQFF.

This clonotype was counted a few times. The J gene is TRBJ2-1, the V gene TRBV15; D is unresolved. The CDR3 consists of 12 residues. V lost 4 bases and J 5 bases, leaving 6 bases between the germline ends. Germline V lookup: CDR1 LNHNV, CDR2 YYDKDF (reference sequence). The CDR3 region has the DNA TGTGCCACCAGCACCAGTAACAATGAGCAGTTCTTC. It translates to CATSTSNNEQFF.

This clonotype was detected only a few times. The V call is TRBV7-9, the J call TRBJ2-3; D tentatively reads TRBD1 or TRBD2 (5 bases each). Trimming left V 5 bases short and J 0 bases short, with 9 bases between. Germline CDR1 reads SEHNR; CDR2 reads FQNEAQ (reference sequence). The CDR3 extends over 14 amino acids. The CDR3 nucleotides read TGTGCCAGCAGCCCCCGGGACAGCACAGATACGCAGTATTTT. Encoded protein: CASSPRDSTDTQYF.

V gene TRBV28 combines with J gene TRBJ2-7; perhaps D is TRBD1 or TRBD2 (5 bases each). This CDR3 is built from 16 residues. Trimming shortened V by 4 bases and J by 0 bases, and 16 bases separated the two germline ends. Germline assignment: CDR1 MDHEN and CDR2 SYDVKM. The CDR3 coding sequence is TGTGCCAGCAGTTCCGCCTCCGGGACCTACTCCTACGAGCAGTACTTC. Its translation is CASSSASGTYSYEQYF.

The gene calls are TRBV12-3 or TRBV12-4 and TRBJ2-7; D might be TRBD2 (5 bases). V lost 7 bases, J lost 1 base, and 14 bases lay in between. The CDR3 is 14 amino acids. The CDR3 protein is CASTLRSGSYEQYF. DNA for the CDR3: TGTGCCAGCACCCTCAGGTCGGGGTCCTACGAGCAGTACTTC.

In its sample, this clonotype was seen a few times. The CDR3 here is CSARDLAGGLDEQFF. The CDR3 DNA is TGCAGTGCTAGAGATCTAGCGGGAGGGCTTGATGAGCAGTTCTTC. This chain links TRBV20-1 with TRBJ2-1; 12 bases map to TRBD2. V was pared by 0 bases and J by 8 bases, with 5 bases of the junction left unmatched. The CDR3 is made up of 15 amino acids. Germline CDR1 DFQATT, CDR2 SNEGSKA (reference sequence).

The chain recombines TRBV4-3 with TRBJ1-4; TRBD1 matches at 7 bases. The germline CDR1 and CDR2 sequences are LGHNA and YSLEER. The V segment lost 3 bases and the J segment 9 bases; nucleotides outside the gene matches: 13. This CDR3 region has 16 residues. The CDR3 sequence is CASSQAKVTGLQKLFF. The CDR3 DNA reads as TGCGCCAGCAGCCAGGCGAAAGTGACAGGGTTGCAAAAACTGTTTTTT.

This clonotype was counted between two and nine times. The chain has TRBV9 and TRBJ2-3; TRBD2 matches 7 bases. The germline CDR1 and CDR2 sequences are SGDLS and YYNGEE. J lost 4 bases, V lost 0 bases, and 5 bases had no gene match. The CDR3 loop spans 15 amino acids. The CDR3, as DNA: TGTGCCAGCAGCGTAGGGGAGGGCACCGCAGATACGCAGTATTTT. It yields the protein CASSVGEGTADTQYF.

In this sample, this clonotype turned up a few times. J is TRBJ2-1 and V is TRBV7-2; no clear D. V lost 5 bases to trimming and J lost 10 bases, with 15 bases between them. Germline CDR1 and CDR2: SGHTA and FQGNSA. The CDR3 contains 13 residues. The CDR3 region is CASSPYRVGEQFF. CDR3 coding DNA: TGTGCCAGCAGCCCCTATCGAGTGGGGGAGCAGTTCTTC.